The 6 T cell receptor beta chains in this list originate from one sample, sequenced in a study of identical twins. TCRdb re-derived calls from the 5' RACE reads in MiXCR, one entry per CDR3 protein. The table includes some 1,700,000 distinct CDR3 sequences, about 31% detected once. Sequenced material: cord blood. The receptors come from a newborn girl in good health.

Ten or more counts support this clonotype. DNA of the CDR3: TGTGCCAGCAGTTTAGCCAGGGGAATCTATGGCTACACCTTC. Translation gives CASSLARGIYGYTF. V gene TRBV12-3 or TRBV12-4 combines with J gene TRBJ1-2, with D maybe TRBD1 (6 bases). The germline V and J ends were trimmed by 0 bases and 4 bases, with 9 bases remaining between them. The length of the CDR3 is 14 residues.

This clonotype was seen a handful of times. The chain combines TRBV7-2 with TRBJ2-3; D is ambiguous. Germline V gene data show CDR1 as SGHTA and CDR2 as FQGNSA. Trimming stripped 2 bases from V and 4 bases from J, with 13 bases between. The CDR3 has 15 amino acids. CDR3 protein: CASSLYQFLADTQYF. CDR3 DNA: TGTGCCAGCAGCTTATACCAGTTCCTTGCAGATACGCAGTATTTT.

V gene TRBV4-1 combines with J gene TRBJ2-5, with TRBD1 matching over 10 bases. CDR3 size: 14 residues. The junction had 3 bases not matched to a gene; V was cut back by 3 bases and J by 5 bases. Germline V gives CDR1 MGHRA, CDR2 YSYEKL. CDR3 region: CASSHRDRGETQYF. In DNA, the CDR3 is TGCGCCAGCAGCCACCGGGACAGGGGTGAGACCCAGTACTTC.

The chain joins TRBV24-1 to TRBJ2-1, with 7 bases matching TRBD2. After removal of 10 bases from V and 7 bases from J, the junction contained 6 bases not matched to a gene. Germline CDR1 reads KGHDR; CDR2 reads SFDVKD. This CDR3 region has 12 residues. The CDR3 reads CATLSGENEQFF. DNA for the CDR3: TGTGCCACTTTAAGCGGGGAGAATGAGCAGTTCTTC.

The J gene is TRBJ1-1, the V gene TRBV20-1; D unresolved. Trimming removed 5 bases from V and 4 bases from J, with 14 bases in between. Germline CDR1 DFQATT, CDR2 SNEGSKA (reference sequence). The CDR3 runs to 13 residues. DNA for the CDR3: TGCAGTGCTCCTAGGGAATGGGGCACTGAAGCTTTCTTT. Amino acid sequence: CSAPREWGTEAFF.

This clonotype was seen only a few times. The chain couples TRBV5-1 to TRBJ2-3, with unresolved D. V dropped 0 bases and J dropped 2 bases, with 7 bases sitting between them. This CDR3 region has 14 residues. Germline lookup yields CDR1 SGHRS and CDR2 YFSETQ. This chain's CDR3 is CASSLAMFTDTQYF. In nucleotides, the CDR3 is TGCGCCAGCAGCTTGGCCATGTTCACAGATACGCAGTATTTT.